This T cell receptor beta chain appears in the sequencing data of a study of Graves' ophthalmopathy and Graves' hyperthyroidism. General observations from the study: A model built from 13 signatures distinguished ophthalmopathy from stable hyperthyroidism with approximately 90% sensitivity and 81.08% specificity.

As the template, RNA transcripts were used to amplify TCR beta CDR3 regions. The first round was an RT-PCR with HTBI primers, and the second round was a multiplex PCR. TCRdb re-called the multiplex PCR reads through MiXCR, storing one row per CDR3 protein. Of some 360,000 distinct CDR3 sequences in the sample, about 15% are singletons; the top ten hold roughly 2.3%. The sample holds many counts of this clonotype. Its antigen is as yet unknown. The ends were cut back, 5 bases at V and 4 bases at J, with 6 bases in the middle. CDR1 is LGHDT, CDR2 YNNKEL, per germline (reference sequence). This CDR3 contains 11 residues. Only newly diagnosed hyperthyroidism patients aged 18 to 65, with under 2 months' duration, were enrolled.

V usage is TRBV3-1 and J usage is TRBJ2-7, with unresolved D. The TCR sequence derives from an adult woman with stable Graves' hyperthyroidism. The sample consisted of peripheral blood. The CDR3 reads CASSLQYEQYF. The DNA of the CDR3 is TGTGCCAGCAGCTTACAATACGAGCAGTACTTC.